This T cell receptor (beta chain) was sequenced during a study of OX40 agonist ivuxolimab in advanced cancers. V dropped 6 bases and J dropped 7 bases, with 13 bases sitting between them. The CDR3 length is 12 residues. Germline V gives CDR1 MNHEY, CDR2 SMNVEV (reference sequence). Clones were sequenced by immunoSEQ multiplex PCR, and TCRdb holds only the in-frame ones, with some missing. The profile shows about 38,000 clones, 89% of them singletons. This clone was counted a single time. The chain couples TRBV27 to TRBJ2-7, with TRBD2 as a possible D gene (5 bases). This sample comprised CD4+ or CD8+ T cells sorted from blood, obtained in a trial of the OX40 agonist ivuxolimab. The sequence was obtained from an adult with an advanced solid tumor such as melanoma, head and neck, liver or kidney cancer. CDR3 DNA sequence: TGTGCCAGCAGCCCGGGGTCGCAGGAGCAGTACTTC. Protein product: CASSPGSQEQYF.